The 10 T cell receptor beta chains below come from one sample, sequenced in a study of tumor-infiltrating lymphocytes in localized non-small cell lung cancer. Repertoires were generated with immunoSEQ multiplex PCR, while TCRdb's copy carries only in-frame clones and drops some. The sample holds thousands of clones, 66% seen once. Sequencing was performed on lung tumor tissue. Receptor source: a human donor with non-small cell lung cancer.

The gene calls are TRBV19 and TRBJ2-1; TRBD2 is a possible D gene (6 bases). The CDR3 consists of 20 residues. CDR1 and CDR2 (germline): LNHDA, SQIVND (reference sequence). Trimming stripped 5 bases from V and 5 bases from J, with 31 bases between. The CDR3 nucleotides read TGTGCCAGTAGTCTTCGGGGACCGGGACTCACAACGGGGCACAACAATGAGCAGTTCTTC. Protein sequence: CASSLRGPGLTTGHNNEQFF.

The CDR3 bases are TGTGCCAGCAGTTCGGGACTGGGGAAATGGGCCTACGAGCAGTACTTC. Amino acid sequence: CASSSGLGKWAYEQYF. This chain joins TRBV27 and TRBJ2-7; D possibly corresponds to TRBD2 (6 bases). Germline-derived CDR1 and CDR2 are MNHEY and SMNVEV (reference sequence). The V and J ends lost 4 bases and 2 bases respectively, with 18 bases between them. This CDR3 spans 16 amino acids.

The rearrangement links TRBV19 to TRBJ1-2, with D perhaps matching TRBD1 (5 bases). This CDR3 spans 13 amino acids. CDR1 is LNHDA, CDR2 SQIVND, per germline (reference sequence). V lost 2 bases and J 4 bases, leaving 8 bases between the germline ends. The CDR3 loop is CASSIRGSYGYTF. Here the CDR3 DNA reads TGTGCCAGTAGTATACGGGGGAGCTATGGCTACACCTTC.

The chain combines TRBV19 with TRBJ1-5; D call uncertain. This CDR3 is built from 14 residues. From germline, CDR1 is LNHDA and CDR2 SQIVND (reference sequence). Trimming took off 3 bases at V and 4 bases at J, with 10 bases between the two ends. Written as DNA, the CDR3 is TGTGCCAGTAGTATCGGGTCACCGAATCAGCCCCAGCATTTT. This codes for CASSIGSPNQPQHF.

V usage is TRBV11-2 and J usage is TRBJ2-5; D is unclear. This CDR3 is built from 12 residues. Trimming pared 5 bases from V and 2 bases from J, leaving 6 bases between. CDR1 and CDR2 (germline): SGHAT, FQNNGV. CDR3 in DNA: TGTGCCAGCAGCAGAGGTCAAGAGACCCAGTACTTC. It specifies CASSRGQETQYF.

This chain links TRBV30 with TRBJ2-7, with D maybe TRBD1 (6 bases). Looked up from germline, CDR1 is GTSNPN and CDR2 is SVGIG (reference sequence). CDR3 length: 15 amino acids. Trimming took 0 bases from V and 1 from J, leaving 13 bases between them. In DNA form, the CDR3 reads TGTGCCTGGAGTGTATCAGGGGCTGGGTCCTACGAGCAGTACTTC. Translation: CAWSVSGAGSYEQYF. Full variable domain (remainder filled in from reference TRBV30 and TRBJ2-7): SQTIHQWPATLVQPVGSPLSLECTVEGTSNPNLYWYRQAAGRGLQLLFYSVGIGQISSEVPQNLSASRPQDRQFILSSKKLLLSDSGFYLCAWSVSGAGSYEQYFGPGTRLTVT.

This clone turned up a few times. The chain uses TRBV7-2 and TRBJ1-1; possible D gene TRBD1, 6 bases. This CDR3 region has 14 residues. The germline V and J ends were trimmed by 4 bases and 4 bases, with 13 bases remaining between them. The germline V gene has CDR1 SGHTA and CDR2 FQGNSA. This CDR3 reads CASSYGQLGTEAFF. The CDR3 coding sequence is TGTGCCAGCAGCTACGGACAGTTGGGCACTGAAGCTTTCTTT.

The chain couples TRBV9 to TRBJ2-7; 7 positions match TRBD1. Germline values: CDR1 SGDLS, CDR2 YYNGEE. V gave up 4 bases and J gave up 7 bases; unmatched junction bases: 11. CDR3 size: 14 residues. Here the CDR3 DNA reads TGTGCCAGCAGCTTGCCAGGGACAGACGAAGAGCAGTACTTC. Residues: CASSLPGTDEEQYF. Full variable domain (outside the CDR3, taken from reference TRBV9 and TRBJ2-7): DSGVTQTPKHLITATGQRVTLRCSPRSGDLSVYWYQQSLDQGLQFLIQYYNGEERAKGNILERFSAQQFPDLHSELNLSSLELGDSALYFCASSLPGTDEEQYFGPGTRLTVT.

This clone counts as medium-sized. The chain couples TRBV30 to TRBJ1-2; D is uncertain. The ends were cut back, 2 bases at V and 6 bases at J, with 13 bases in the middle. Germline CDR1 GTSNPN, CDR2 SVGIG (reference sequence). This CDR3 has 13 residues. The CDR3 DNA reads as TGTGCCTGGAGTTCGGGAGGGTTGGATGGCTACACCTTC. It is translated as CAWSSGGLDGYTF.

The genes are TRBV5-1 and TRBJ2-5, with 11 bases that match TRBD2. The CDR3 is 17 residues long. CDR1 and CDR2 from the germline V gene are SGHRS and YFSETQ. The V segment lost 0 bases and the J segment 4 bases; nucleotides outside the gene matches: 8. The CDR3 spells CASSLVAGGRGTETQYF. CDR3 nucleotide sequence: TGCGCCAGCAGCTTGGTAGCGGGAGGGAGAGGGACAGAGACCCAGTACTTC.